These 20 T cell receptor beta chains share one sample of origin, sequenced in a study of blood T cell repertoires in COVID-19. The method was immunoSEQ multiplex PCR; TCRdb's version includes in-frame clones alone and lacks a portion of them. This sample has 180,000 or so clones, with approximately 86% found just once. What was sequenced was peripheral blood. The receptors shown here come from a man aged 60-69 years with acute or convalescent COVID-19.

The chain joins TRBV15 to TRBJ2-7; 8 positions match TRBD2. Trimming cost V 0 bases and J 4 bases; bases outside gene matches: 11. The CDR3 loop spans 17 amino acids. Per germline, CDR1 LNHNV and CDR2 YYDKDF (reference sequence). CDR3 residues: CATSREGYPLAVYEQYF. The CDR3 coding sequence is TGTGCCACCAGCAGAGAGGGATATCCACTAGCGGTTTACGAGCAGTACTTC.

V is TRBV12-3 or TRBV12-4 and J is TRBJ1-2; 7 nucleotides line up with TRBD1. CDR3 size: 11 residues. V trimming: 6 bases; J trimming: 7 bases; junction bases outside the gene matches: 2. The CDR3 reads CASSYRGGYTF. Here the CDR3 DNA reads TGTGCCAGCAGCTACAGGGGTGGCTACACCTTC.

The V and J genes are TRBV27 and TRBJ2-7; 7 bases are shared with TRBD1. The V segment lost 4 bases and the J segment 0 bases; nucleotides outside the gene matches: 6. Germline CDR1 and CDR2: MNHEY and SMNVEV (reference sequence). The CDR3 runs 15 residues. CDR3: CASSSTGETSYEQYF. For the CDR3, the DNA is TGTGCCAGCAGTTCCACAGGGGAAACCTCCTACGAGCAGTACTTC.

V gene TRBV5-1 combines with J gene TRBJ1-4; D ambiguous. The CDR3 is 15 residues long. Germline CDR1 and CDR2: SGHRS and YFSETQ. V lost 2 bases and J lost 2, with 10 bases in between. CDR3 sequence reads: CASSFRGVTNEKLFF. CDR3 DNA: TGCGCCAGCAGCTTCAGAGGAGTCACTAATGAAAAACTGTTTTTT.

This clone was detected a few times. The chain combines TRBV10-2 with TRBJ2-3; TRBD2 might be the D (6 bases). The CDR3 sequence is 14 residues long. CDR1 is WSHSY, CDR2 SAAADI, per germline. V was shortened by 5 bases and J by 2 bases, with 11 bases between the two germline ends. The CDR3 DNA sequence: TGCGCCAGCAGTAGGAGGGCCGTCACAGATACGCAGTATTTT. It is translated as CASSRRAVTDTQYF.

The chain recombines TRBV28 with TRBJ1-2; 8 positions match TRBD1. Trimming took 6 bases from V and 7 from J; bases not matched to a gene: 13. There are 15 residues in the CDR3. Per germline, CDR1 MDHEN and CDR2 SYDVKM. CDR3 protein: CASSRGQGRLGGYTF. The CDR3 nucleotides are TGTGCCAGCAGCCGCGGACAGGGCCGCTTGGGTGGCTACACCTTC.

This clone was counted a single time. The J gene is TRBJ2-3, the V gene TRBV29-1; 9 positions match TRBD1. Germline CDR1 reads SQVTM; CDR2 reads ANQGSEA. Germline trimming cut 4 bases from V and 3 bases from J; bases unmatched to any gene: 8. The CDR3 runs 15 residues. In DNA form, the CDR3 reads TGCAGCGTTGGGCCTACAGGGGGCGGGACAGATACGCAGTATTTT. This codes for CSVGPTGGGTDTQYF.

The chain uses TRBV11-2 and TRBJ2-5; D may be TRBD2 (7 bases). CDR3 size: 14 residues. The V and J ends lost 5 bases and 4 bases respectively, with 14 bases between them. Germline-derived CDR1 and CDR2 are SGHAT and FQNNGV. The CDR3 region has the DNA TGTGCCAGCAGCGGATGGAGGGGGGGAGAGACCCAGTACTTC. It translates to CASSGWRGGETQYF.

The chain links TRBV4-1 to TRBJ1-4; D is uncertain. The CDR3 length is 16 residues. Germline V lookup: CDR1 MGHRA, CDR2 YSYEKL. The ends were cut back, 2 bases at V and 0 bases at J, with 10 bases in the middle. The CDR3 coding sequence is TGCGCCAGCAGCCAACGAGGGCCGGCAACTAATGAAAAACTGTTTTTT. This encodes CASSQRGPATNEKLFF.

V usage is TRBV6-1 and J usage is TRBJ2-1; 8 nucleotides match TRBD1. CDR3 length: 14 amino acids. V gave up 2 bases and J gave up 6 bases; unmatched junction bases: 3. Germline lookup yields CDR1 MNHNS and CDR2 SASEGT. The CDR3 reads CASSEQGASNEQFF. The CDR3 DNA is TGTGCCAGCAGTGAACAGGGGGCCTCCAATGAGCAGTTCTTC.

The V call is TRBV24-1, the J call TRBJ2-7; TRBD1 agrees at 7 bases. V shed 2 bases, J shed 2 bases, and the junction held 8 bases outside the gene matches. Germline V gene sequence: CDR1 KGHDR, CDR2 SFDVKD. CDR3 length: 16 residues. CDR3 sequence reads: CATSDSAQGSPYEQYF. CDR3 bases: TGTGCCACCAGTGATTCCGCACAGGGGAGTCCCTACGAGCAGTACTTC.

This chain uses TRBV7-6 with TRBJ2-7, with TRBD2 matching over 7 bases. Germline V gene data show CDR1 as SGHVS and CDR2 as FNYEAQ. The CDR3 has 15 residues. V lost 1 base and J lost 7; bases outside the gene matches: 10. The CDR3: CASSLEAGVVDEQYF. The CDR3 nucleotides read TGTGCCAGCAGCTTAGAGGCGGGAGTTGTGGATGAGCAGTACTTC.

The rearrangement joins TRBV25-1 to TRBJ1-2, with a possible D match to TRBD1 (5 bases). The CDR3 consists of 14 residues. In germline, CDR1 is MGHDK, CDR2 SYGVNS. With 3 bases removed from V and 8 bases from J, the gap between germline ends came to 16 bases. The CDR3 DNA is TGTGCCAGCAGTGATTGGACAACTCTGAGGGGCTACACCTTC. Its translation: CASSDWTTLRGYTF.

The chain has TRBV7-2 and TRBJ2-5; weak D call: TRBD2 (6 bases). The CDR3 runs 14 residues. Trimming removed 1 base at V and 3 bases at J, with 9 bases between. The V gene's germline CDR1 is SGHTA and CDR2 FQGNSA. The DNA for the CDR3 is TGTGCCAGCAGCTTAGAGGTAGCGGAAGAGACCCAGTACTTC. It specifies CASSLEVAEETQYF.

This sequence joins TRBV4-1 and TRBJ1-2; D is ambiguous. Germline V gives CDR1 MGHRA, CDR2 YSYEKL. The V end lost 1 base, the J end lost 5 bases, and 14 bases lay between the germline ends. This CDR3 contains 15 residues. Written as DNA, the CDR3 is TGCGCCAGCAGCCAAGGACCGGGAGGGAAATATGGCTACACCTTC. Residues: CASSQGPGGKYGYTF.

The rearrangement uses TRBV5-5 and TRBJ2-1; unclear D gene. Per germline, CDR1 SGHKS and CDR2 YYEKEE (reference sequence). This CDR3 has 16 amino acids. Trimming shortened V by 0 bases and J by 6 bases, and 16 bases separated the two germline ends. The CDR3, as DNA: TGTGCCAGCAGCTTGGCCCACTTAACGCCTCCCAATGAGCAGTTCTTC. Translated: CASSLAHLTPPNEQFF.

This chain connects TRBV27 to TRBJ2-7; 11 bases are a match to TRBD2. The CDR3 sequence is 16 residues long. In germline, CDR1 is MNHEY, CDR2 SMNVEV (reference sequence). The J segment lost 1 base and the V segment lost 5 bases, leaving 7 bases of the junction unmatched. CDR3 nucleotides: TGTGCCAGCAGTAAAACGGGACTAGCGGTATCCTACGAGCAGTACTTC. This codes for CASSKTGLAVSYEQYF.

This rearrangement joins TRBV28 to TRBJ1-6; perhaps TRBD1 as D (5 bases). Germline V lookup: CDR1 MDHEN, CDR2 SYDVKM. The V and J ends lost 5 bases and 3 bases respectively, with 17 bases between them. The length of the CDR3 is 17 residues. The CDR3 region has the DNA TGTGCCAGCAGTCAATTAGGGGTGCCCCTCTATAATTCACCCCTCCACTTT. Protein product: CASSQLGVPLYNSPLHF.

The chain carries TRBV14 and TRBJ2-1, with 7 bases aligning to TRBD2. J gave up 2 bases and V 7 bases, and 8 bases lay outside the gene matches. Germline-derived CDR1 and CDR2 are SGHDN and FVKESK. This CDR3 contains 15 residues. This CDR3 reads CASNLPGRAYNEQFF. Written as DNA, the CDR3 is TGTGCCAGCAACCTACCGGGGAGGGCCTACAATGAGCAGTTCTTC.

This chain joins TRBV19 and TRBJ1-2; TRBD1 might be the D (6 bases). The CDR3 has 15 residues. The germline CDR1 and CDR2 sequences are LNHDA and SQIVND (reference sequence). Deletions cut 3 bases from V and 5 bases from J, with 16 bases between. CDR3 DNA: TGTGCCAGTAGTATCGGCAGGGGAGTAGTATATGGCTACACCTTC. Translated, it gives CASSIGRGVVYGYTF.